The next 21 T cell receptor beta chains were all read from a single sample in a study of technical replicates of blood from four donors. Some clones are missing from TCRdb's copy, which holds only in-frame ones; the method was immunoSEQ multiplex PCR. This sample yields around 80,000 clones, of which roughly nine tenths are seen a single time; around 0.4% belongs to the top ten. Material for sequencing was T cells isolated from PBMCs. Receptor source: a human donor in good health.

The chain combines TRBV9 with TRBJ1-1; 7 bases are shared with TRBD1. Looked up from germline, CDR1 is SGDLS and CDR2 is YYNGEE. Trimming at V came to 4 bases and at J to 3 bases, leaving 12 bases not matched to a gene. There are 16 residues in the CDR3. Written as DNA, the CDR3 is TGTGCCAGCAGCTCCCCCAGGGGGAATTCGGACACTGAAGCTTTCTTT. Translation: CASSSPRGNSDTEAFF.

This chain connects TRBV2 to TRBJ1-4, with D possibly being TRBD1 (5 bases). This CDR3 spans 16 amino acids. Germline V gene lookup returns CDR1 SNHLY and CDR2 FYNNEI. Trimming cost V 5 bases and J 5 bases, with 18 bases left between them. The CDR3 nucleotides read TGTGCCAGCAGTTTATATACTTCAGGGATGAATGAAAAACTGTTTTTT. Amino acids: CASSLYTSGMNEKLFF.

CDR3 sequence: CSVVVGANYGYTF. For the CDR3, the DNA is TGCAGCGTTGTGGTGGGGGCAAACTATGGCTACACCTTC. The rearrangement links TRBV29-1 to TRBJ1-2; TRBD1 might be the D (6 bases). The CDR3 loop spans 13 amino acids. V lost 4 bases, J lost 2 bases, and 11 bases lay in between. The germline V gene encodes CDR1 SQVTM and CDR2 ANQGSEA. Looking up the rest from reference TRBV29-1 and TRBJ1-2 gives the full variable domain: SAVISQKPSRDICQRGTSLTIQCQVDSQVTMMFWYRQQPGQSLTLIATANQGSEATYESGFVIDKFPISRPNLTFSTLTVSNMSPEDSSIYLCSVVVGANYGYTFGSGTRLTVV.

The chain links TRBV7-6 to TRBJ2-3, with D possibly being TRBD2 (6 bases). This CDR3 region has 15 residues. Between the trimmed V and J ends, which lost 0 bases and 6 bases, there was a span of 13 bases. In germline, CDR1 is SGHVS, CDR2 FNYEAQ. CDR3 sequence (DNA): TGTGCCAGCAGCTTAGCGCCGGCTAGCGCTGATACGCAGTATTTT. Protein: CASSLAPASADTQYF.

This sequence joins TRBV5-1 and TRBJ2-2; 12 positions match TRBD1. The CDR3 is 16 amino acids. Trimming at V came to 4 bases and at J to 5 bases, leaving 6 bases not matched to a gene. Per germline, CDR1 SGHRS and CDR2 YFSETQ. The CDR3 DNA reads TGCGCCAGCAGCCCGCGGGGACAGGGGGCGACCGGGGAGCTGTTTTTT. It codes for CASSPRGQGATGELFF.

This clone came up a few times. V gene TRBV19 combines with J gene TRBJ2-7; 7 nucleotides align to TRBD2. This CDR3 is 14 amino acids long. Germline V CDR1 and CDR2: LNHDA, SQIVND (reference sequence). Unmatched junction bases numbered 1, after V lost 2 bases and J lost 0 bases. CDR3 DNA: TGTGCCAGTAGTATAATAGCGGGCTCCTACGAGCAGTACTTC. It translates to CASSIIAGSYEQYF.

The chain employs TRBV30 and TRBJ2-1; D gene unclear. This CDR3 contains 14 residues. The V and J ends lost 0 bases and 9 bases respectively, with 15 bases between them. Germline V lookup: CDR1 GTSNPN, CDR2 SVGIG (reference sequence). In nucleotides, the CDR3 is TGTGCCTGGAGTGTACCGAGTGGAGTGCTTGAGCAGTTCTTC. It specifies CAWSVPSGVLEQFF.

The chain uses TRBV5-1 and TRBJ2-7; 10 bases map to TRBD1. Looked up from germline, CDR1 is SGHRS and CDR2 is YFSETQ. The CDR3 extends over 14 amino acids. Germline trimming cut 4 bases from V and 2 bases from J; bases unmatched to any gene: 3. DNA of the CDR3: TGCGCCAGCAGCGCGGACAGGGGGACCTACGAGCAGTACTTC. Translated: CASSADRGTYEQYF. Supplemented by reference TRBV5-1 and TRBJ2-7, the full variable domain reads KAGVTQTPRYLIKTRGQQVTLSCSPISGHRSVSWYQQTPGQGLQFLFEYFSETQRNKGNFPGRFSGRQFSNSRSEMNVSTLELGDSALYLCASSADRGTYEQYFGPGTRLTVT.

The CDR3 DNA reads as TGTGCCAGCAGCACTCGCGGGGAGCGAACCTCCTACGAGCAGTACTTC. This codes for CASSTRGERTSYEQYF. V usage is TRBV7-8 and J usage is TRBJ2-7, with a weak D call TRBD2 (6 bases). CDR1 and CDR2 from the germline V gene are SGHVS and FQNEAQ. Trimming shortened V by 5 bases and J by 0 bases, and 17 bases separated the two germline ends. CDR3 size: 16 residues. Filled out from reference TRBV7-8 and TRBJ2-7, the complete variable domain reads GAGVSQSPRYKVAKRGQDVALRCDPISGHVSLFWYQQALGQGPEFLTYFQNEAQLDKSGLPSDRFFAERPEGSVSTLKIQRTQQEDSAVYLCASSTRGERTSYEQYFGPGTRLTVT.

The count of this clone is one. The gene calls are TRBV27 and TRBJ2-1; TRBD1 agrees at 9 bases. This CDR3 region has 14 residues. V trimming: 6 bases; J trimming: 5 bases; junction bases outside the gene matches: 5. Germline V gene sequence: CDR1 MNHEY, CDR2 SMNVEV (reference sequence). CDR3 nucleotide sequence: TGTGCCAGCAGGGTGACAGGGGGAAACAATGAGCAGTTCTTC. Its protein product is CASRVTGGNNEQFF.

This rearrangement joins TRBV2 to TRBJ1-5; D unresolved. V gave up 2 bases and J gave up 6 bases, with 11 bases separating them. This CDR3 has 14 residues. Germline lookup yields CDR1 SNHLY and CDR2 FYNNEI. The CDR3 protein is CASSENSNGQPQHF. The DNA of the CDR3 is TGTGCCAGCAGTGAAAACAGTAACGGTCAGCCCCAGCATTTT.

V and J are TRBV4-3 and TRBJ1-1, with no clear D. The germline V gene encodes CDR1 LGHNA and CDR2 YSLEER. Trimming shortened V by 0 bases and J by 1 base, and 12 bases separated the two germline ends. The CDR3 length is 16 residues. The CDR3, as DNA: TGCGCCAGCAGCCAAGAAATAGGAGGATCGAACACTGAAGCTTTCTTT. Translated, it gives CASSQEIGGSNTEAFF.

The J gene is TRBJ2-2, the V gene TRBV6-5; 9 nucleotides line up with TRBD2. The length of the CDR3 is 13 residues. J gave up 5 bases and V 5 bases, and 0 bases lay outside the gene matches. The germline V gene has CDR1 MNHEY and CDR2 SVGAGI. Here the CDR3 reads CASSTSGTGELFF. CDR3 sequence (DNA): TGTGCCAGCAGTACTAGCGGGACCGGGGAGCTGTTTTTT.

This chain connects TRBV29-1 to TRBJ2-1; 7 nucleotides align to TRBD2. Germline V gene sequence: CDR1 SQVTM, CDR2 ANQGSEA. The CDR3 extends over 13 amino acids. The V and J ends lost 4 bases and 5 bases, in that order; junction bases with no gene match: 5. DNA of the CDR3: TGCAGCGTTGCCGGCGGGAGCAACAATGAGCAGTTCTTC. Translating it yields CSVAGGSNNEQFF.

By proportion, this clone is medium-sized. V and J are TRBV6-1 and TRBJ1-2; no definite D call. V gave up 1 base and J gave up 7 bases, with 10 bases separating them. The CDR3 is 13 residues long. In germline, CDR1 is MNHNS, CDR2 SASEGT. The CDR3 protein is CASSEGMGGGYTF. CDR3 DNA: TGTGCCAGCAGTGAAGGTATGGGAGGTGGCTACACCTTC.

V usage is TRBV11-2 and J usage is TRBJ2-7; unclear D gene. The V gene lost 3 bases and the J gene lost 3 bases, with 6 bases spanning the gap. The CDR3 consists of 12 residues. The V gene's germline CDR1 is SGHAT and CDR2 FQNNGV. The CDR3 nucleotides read TGTGCCAGCAGCTTTACCAGCTACGAGCAGTACTTC. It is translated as CASSFTSYEQYF.

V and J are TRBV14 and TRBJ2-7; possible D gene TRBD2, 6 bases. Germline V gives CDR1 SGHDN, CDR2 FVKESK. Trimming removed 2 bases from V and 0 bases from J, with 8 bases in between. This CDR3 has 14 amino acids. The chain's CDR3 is CASSQTGDSYEQYF. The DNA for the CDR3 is TGTGCCAGCAGCCAAACGGGGGACTCCTACGAGCAGTACTTC.

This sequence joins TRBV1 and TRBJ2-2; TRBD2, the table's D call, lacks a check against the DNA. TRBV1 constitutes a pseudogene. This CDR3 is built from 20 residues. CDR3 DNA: TGCACCAGCAGCCAAGACAAAAGCGGGAGGGCGCGAGATTATCCCGGGGAGCTGTTTTTT. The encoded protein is CTSSQDKSGRARDYPGELFF.

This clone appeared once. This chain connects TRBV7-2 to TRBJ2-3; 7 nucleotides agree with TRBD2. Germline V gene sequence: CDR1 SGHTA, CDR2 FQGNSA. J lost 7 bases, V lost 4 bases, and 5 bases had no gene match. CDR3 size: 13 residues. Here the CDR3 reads CASSWGGRNTQYF. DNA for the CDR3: TGTGCCAGCAGCTGGGGAGGGCGCAATACGCAGTATTTT.

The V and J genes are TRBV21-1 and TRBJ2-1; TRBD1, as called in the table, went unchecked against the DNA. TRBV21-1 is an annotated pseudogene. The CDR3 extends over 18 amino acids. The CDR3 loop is CASSPNVGTGFTYNEQFF. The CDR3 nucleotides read TGTGCCAGCAGCCCGAACGTTGGGACAGGGTTTACCTACAATGAGCAGTTCTTC.

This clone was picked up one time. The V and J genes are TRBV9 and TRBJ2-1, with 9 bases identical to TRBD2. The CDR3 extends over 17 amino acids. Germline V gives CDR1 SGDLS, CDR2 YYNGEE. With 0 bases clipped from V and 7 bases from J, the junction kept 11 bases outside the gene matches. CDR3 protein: CASSVARAGGIWNEQFF. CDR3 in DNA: TGTGCCAGCAGCGTAGCTAGAGCGGGAGGAATTTGGAATGAGCAGTTCTTC.